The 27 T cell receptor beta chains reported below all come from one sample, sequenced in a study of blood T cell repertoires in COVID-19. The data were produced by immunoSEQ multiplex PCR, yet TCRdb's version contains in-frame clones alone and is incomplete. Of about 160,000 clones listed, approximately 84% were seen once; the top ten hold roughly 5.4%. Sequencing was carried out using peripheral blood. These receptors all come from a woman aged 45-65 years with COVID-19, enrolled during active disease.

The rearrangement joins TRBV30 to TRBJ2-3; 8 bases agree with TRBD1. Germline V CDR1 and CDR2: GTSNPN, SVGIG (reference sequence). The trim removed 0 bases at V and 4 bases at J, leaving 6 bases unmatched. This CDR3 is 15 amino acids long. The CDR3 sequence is CAWSVGRGQADTQYF. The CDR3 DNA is TGTGCCTGGAGTGTAGGCAGGGGACAGGCAGATACGCAGTATTTT. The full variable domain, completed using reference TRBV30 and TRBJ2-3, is SQTIHQWPATLVQPVGSPLSLECTVEGTSNPNLYWYRQAAGRGLQLLFYSVGIGQISSEVPQNLSASRPQDRQFILSSKKLLLSDSGFYLCAWSVGRGQADTQYFGPGTRLTVL.

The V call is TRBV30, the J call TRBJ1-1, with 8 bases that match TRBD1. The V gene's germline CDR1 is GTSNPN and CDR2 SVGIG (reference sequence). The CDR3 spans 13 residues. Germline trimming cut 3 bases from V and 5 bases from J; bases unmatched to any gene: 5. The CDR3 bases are TGTGCCTGGAGGTCAGGGACAGGAACTGAAGCTTTCTTT. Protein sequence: CAWRSGTGTEAFF.

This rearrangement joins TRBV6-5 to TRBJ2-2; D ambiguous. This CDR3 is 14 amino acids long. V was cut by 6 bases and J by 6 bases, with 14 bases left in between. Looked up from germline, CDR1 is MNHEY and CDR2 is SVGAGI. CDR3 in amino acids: CASSLVTVAGELFF. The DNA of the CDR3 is TGTGCCAGCAGCCTAGTTACGGTAGCCGGGGAGCTGTTTTTT.

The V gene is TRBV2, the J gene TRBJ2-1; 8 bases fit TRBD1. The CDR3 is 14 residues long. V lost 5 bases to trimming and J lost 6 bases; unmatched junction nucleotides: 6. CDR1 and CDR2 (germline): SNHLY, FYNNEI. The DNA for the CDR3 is TGTGCCAGCAGTTTCCTCGACAGGGGCAATGAGCAGTTCTTC. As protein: CASSFLDRGNEQFF.

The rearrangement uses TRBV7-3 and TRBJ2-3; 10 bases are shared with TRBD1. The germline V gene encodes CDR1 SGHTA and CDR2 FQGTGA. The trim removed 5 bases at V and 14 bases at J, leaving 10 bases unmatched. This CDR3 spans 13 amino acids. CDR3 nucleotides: TGTGCCAGCAGCCCCCTTGCGGGACAGGGGCCGTATTTT. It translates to CASSPLAGQGPYF.

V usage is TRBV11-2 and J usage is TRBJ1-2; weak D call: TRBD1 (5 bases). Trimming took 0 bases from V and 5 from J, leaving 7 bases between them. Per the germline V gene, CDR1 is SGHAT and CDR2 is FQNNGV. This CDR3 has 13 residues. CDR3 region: CASSLDRQYGYTF. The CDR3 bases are TGTGCCAGCAGCTTAGACAGACAGTATGGCTACACCTTC.

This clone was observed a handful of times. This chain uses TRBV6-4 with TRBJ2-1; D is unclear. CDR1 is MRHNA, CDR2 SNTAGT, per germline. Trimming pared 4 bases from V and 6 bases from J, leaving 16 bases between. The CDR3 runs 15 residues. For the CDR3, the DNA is TGTGCCAGCAGTGGTAAGTTCACCAGAGGCAATGAGCAGTTCTTC. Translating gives CASSGKFTRGNEQFF.

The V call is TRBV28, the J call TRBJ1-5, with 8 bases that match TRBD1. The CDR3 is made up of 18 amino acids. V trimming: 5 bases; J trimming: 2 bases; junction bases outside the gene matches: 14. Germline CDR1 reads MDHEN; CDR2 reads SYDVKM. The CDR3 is CASSRPGRQGTGNQPQHF. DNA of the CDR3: TGTGCCAGCAGTCGACCGGGACGACAGGGGACGGGCAATCAGCCCCAGCATTTT.

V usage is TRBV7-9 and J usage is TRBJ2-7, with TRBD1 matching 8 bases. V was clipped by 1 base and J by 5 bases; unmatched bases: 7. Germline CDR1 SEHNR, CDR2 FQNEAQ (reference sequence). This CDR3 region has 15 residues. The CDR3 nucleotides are TGTGCCAGCAGCTTAGACTGGACAGGGAACCACGAGCAGTACTTC. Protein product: CASSLDWTGNHEQYF.

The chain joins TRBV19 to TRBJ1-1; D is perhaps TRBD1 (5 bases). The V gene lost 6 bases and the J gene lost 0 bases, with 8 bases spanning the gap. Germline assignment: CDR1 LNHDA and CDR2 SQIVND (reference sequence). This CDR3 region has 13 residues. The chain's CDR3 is CASSLTVNTEAFF. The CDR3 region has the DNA TGTGCCAGTAGCCTGACAGTGAACACTGAAGCTTTCTTT.

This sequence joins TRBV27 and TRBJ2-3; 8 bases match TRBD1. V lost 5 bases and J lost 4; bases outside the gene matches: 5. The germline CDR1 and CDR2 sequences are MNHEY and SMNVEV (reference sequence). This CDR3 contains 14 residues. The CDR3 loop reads CASSKGQGADTQYF. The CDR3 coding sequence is TGTGCCAGCAGTAAAGGACAGGGCGCAGATACGCAGTATTTT.

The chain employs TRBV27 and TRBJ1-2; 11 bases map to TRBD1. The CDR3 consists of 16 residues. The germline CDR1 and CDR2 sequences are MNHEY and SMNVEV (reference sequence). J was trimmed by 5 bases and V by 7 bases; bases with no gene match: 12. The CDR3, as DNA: TGTGCCAGCAAGCGAGCGGGACAGGGGGTCGTATATGGCTACACCTTC. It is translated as CASKRAGQGVVYGYTF.

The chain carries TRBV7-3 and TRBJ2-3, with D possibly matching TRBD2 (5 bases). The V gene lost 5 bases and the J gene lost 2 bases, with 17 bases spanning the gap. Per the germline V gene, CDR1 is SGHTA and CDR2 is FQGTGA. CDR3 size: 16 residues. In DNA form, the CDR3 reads TGTGCCAGCAGCGAGGGCAGCAACTTTCACACAGATACGCAGTATTTT. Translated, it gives CASSEGSNFHTDTQYF.

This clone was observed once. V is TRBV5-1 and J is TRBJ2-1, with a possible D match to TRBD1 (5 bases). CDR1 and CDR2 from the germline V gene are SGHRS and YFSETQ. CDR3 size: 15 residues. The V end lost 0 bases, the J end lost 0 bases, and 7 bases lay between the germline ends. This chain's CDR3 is CASSLARASYNEQFF. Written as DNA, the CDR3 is TGCGCCAGCAGCTTGGCCAGGGCCTCCTACAATGAGCAGTTCTTC.

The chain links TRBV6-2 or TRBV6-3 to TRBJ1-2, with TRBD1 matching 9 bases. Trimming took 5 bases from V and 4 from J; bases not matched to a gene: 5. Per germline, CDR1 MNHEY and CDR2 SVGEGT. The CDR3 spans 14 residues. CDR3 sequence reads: CASSHWDRAYGYTF. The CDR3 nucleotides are TGTGCCAGCAGTCACTGGGACAGGGCCTATGGCTACACCTTC.

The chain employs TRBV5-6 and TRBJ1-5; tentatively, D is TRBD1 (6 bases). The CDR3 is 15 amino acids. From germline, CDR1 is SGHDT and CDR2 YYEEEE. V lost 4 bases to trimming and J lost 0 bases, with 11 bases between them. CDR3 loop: CASSATGFSNQPQHF. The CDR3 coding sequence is TGTGCCAGCAGCGCCACAGGGTTTAGCAATCAGCCCCAGCATTTT. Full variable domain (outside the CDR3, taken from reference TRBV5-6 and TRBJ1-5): DAGVTQSPTHLIKTRGQQVTLRCSPKSGHDTVSWYQQALGQGPQFIFQYYEEEERQRGNFPDRFSGHQFPNYSSELNVNALLLGDSALYLCASSATGFSNQPQHFGDGTRLSIL.

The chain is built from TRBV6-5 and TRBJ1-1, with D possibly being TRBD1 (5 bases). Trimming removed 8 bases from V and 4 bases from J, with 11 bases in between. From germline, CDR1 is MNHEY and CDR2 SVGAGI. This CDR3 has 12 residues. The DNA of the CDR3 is TGTGCCAGCCAGGGAGGTAGCACTGAAGCTTTCTTT. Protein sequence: CASQGGSTEAFF.

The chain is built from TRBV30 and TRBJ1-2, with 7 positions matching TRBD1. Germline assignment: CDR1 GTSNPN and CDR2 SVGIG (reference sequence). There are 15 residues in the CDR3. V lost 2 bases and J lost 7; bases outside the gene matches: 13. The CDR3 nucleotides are TGTGCCTGGAGTACCTTATTCGGACAGGCAGGTGGCTACACCTTC. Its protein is CAWSTLFGQAGGYTF. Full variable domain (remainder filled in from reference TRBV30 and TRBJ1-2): SQTIHQWPATLVQPVGSPLSLECTVEGTSNPNLYWYRQAAGRGLQLLFYSVGIGQISSEVPQNLSASRPQDRQFILSSKKLLLSDSGFYLCAWSTLFGQAGGYTFGSGTRLTVV.

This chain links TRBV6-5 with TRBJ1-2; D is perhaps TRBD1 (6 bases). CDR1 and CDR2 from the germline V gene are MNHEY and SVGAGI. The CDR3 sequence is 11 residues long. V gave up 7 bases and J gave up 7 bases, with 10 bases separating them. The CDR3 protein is CASTGGLGYTF. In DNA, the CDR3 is TGTGCCAGCACGGGGGGCCTTGGCTACACCTTC.

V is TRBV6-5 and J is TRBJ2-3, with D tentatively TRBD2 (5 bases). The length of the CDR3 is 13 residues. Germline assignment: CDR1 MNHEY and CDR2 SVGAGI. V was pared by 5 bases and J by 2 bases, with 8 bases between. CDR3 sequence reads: CASSRDYTDTQYF. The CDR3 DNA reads TGTGCCAGCAGTCGAGACTACACAGATACGCAGTATTTT.

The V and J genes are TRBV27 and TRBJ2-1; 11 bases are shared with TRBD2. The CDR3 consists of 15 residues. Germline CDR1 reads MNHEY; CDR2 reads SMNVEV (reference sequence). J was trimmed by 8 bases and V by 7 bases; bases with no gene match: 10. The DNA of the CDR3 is TGTGCCAGCAATTTGGCTAGCGGGGGGCCCGATGAGCAGTTCTTC. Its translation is CASNLASGGPDEQFF.

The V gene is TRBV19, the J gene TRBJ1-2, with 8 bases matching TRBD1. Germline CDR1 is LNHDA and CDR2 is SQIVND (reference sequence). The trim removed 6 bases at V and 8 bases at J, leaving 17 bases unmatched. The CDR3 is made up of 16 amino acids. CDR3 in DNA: TGTGCCAGTAGCCCCCCCGCCGGACAGGGATATAGGGGCTACACCTTC. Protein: CASSPPAGQGYRGYTF.

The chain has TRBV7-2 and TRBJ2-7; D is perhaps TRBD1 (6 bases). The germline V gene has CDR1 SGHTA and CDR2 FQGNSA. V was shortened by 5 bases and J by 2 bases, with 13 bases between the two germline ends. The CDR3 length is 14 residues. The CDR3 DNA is TGTGCCAGCAGCCCCTCTCAGGGGCCCTACGAGCAGTACTTC. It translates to CASSPSQGPYEQYF. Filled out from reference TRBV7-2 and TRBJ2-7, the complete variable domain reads GAGVSQSPSNKVTEKGKDVELRCDPISGHTALYWYRQSLGQGLEFLIYFQGNSAPDKSGLPSDRFSAERTGGSVSTLTIQRTQQEDSAVYLCASSPSQGPYEQYFGPGTRLTVT.

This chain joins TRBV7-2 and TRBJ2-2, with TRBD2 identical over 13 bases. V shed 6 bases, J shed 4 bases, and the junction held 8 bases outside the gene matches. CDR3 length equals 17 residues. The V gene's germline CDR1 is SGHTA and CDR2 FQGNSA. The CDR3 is CASSLLAGGPSTGELFF. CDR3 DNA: TGTGCCAGCAGTTTACTAGCGGGGGGGCCGAGCACCGGGGAGCTGTTTTTT.

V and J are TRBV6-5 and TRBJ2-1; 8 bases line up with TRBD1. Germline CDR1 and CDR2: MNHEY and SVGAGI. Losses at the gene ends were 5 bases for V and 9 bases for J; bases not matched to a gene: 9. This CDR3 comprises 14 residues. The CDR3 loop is CASSRGTGRREQFF. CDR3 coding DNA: TGTGCCAGCAGTAGGGGGACAGGCCGACGTGAGCAGTTCTTC.

The CDR3 region is CASSLGEQAFF. CDR3 nucleotides: TGTGCCAGCAGCTTGGGTGAGCAAGCTTTCTTT. This chain connects TRBV5-6 to TRBJ1-1; D is undetermined. CDR1 is SGHDT and CDR2 is YYEEEE in the germline V gene. CDR3 size: 11 residues. Trimming took off 0 bases at V and 9 bases at J, with 6 bases between the two ends.

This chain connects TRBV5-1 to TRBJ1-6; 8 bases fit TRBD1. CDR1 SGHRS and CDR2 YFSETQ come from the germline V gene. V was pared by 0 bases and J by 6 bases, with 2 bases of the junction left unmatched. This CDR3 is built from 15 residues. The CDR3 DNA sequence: TGCGCCAGCAGCTTGGGTGGACAGGGTAATTCACCCCTCCACTTT. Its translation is CASSLGGQGNSPLHF.